This T cell receptor beta chain emerged from a study of HIV-infected patients and healthy controls. Study context: CD4 counts in 14 of 16 patients increased modestly yet significantly but stayed below normal. Viral load fell to undetectable in most of the 16 patients by the second blood draw.

This clonotype has only a few counts. Its specificity is not known. Germline loops: CDR1 SQVTM, CDR2 ANQGSEA. The CDR3 length is 13 residues. The V end lost 5 bases, the J end lost 2 bases, and 12 bases lay between the germline ends. Findings of the study overall: Untreated HIV+ repertoires had roughly threefold fewer distinct CDR3s and lower Shannon diversity than healthy controls.

The repertoire came from unfractionated whole blood and reflected all unsorted peripheral T cells. Reverse transcription used around 500 ng RNA and constant-region primers for alpha and beta. Alpha and beta chain libraries were made separately by chain-specific third strand synthesis with multiplexing indices. All rearrangements within a chain used one primer pair; cDNA molecules carried barcodes. Each CDR3 protein is one row after TCRdb ran MiXCR on the 5' RACE reads. The data contain 7,500 to 9,500 distinct CDR3 sequences, 8% of them seen just once; the ten biggest clones take up almost 35%. This sequence originates from an adult with HIV infection. The donor label of this sample is uncertain. The V call is TRBV29-1, the J call TRBJ2-5; D assignment may be TRBD1 or TRBD2 (6 bases each). The sequences come from blood, collected before antiretroviral therapy. This chain's CDR3 is CSVLGGPQETQYF. The CDR3 DNA follows: TGCAGCGTTCTCGGGGGCCCTCAAGAGACCCAGTACTTC.